The clone carrying this TCR beta chain turned up a few times. Preparation of the TCRbeta library used unique molecular identifiers. One entry per CDR3 protein, called by TCRdb with MiXCR from the PCR reads. There are a few hundred thousand distinct CDR3 sequences in the sample; 10% to 15% occur only once, and 2.2% lies in the top ten. The sample originates from a study of T-cell reconstitution after alpha-beta-depleted transplantation in children. The CDR3 consists of 17 residues. J lost 6 bases, V lost 0 bases, and 11 bases had no gene match. The sequences come from PBMCs, mostly from graft donor cells, collected 360 days after TCRalphabeta/CD19-depleted stem cell transplant. The receptor was derived from a male patient between 5 and 17 years old who had a stem cell transplant for acute myeloid leukemia, so the T cells may come from the graft donor. The chain couples TRBV12-3 or TRBV12-4 to TRBJ2-1; 7 nucleotides agree with TRBD2. This CDR3 is CASSLAAAGRLSNEQFF. CDR3 bases: TGTGCCAGCAGTTTAGCCGCAGCGGGACGACTTAGCAATGAGCAGTTCTTC.